Following are 9 T cell receptor beta chains from one sample sequenced in a study of blood T cell repertoires in COVID-19. The method was immunoSEQ multiplex PCR; TCRdb's version includes in-frame clones alone and lacks a portion of them. The table lists 400,000 to 450,000 clones, approximately 90% of them singletons. The material sequenced was peripheral blood. These receptors came from a woman aged 25 to 39 with active or convalescent COVID-19.

V and J are TRBV6-5 and TRBJ2-2; no definite D call. The V gene lost 6 bases and the J gene lost 7 bases, with 6 bases spanning the gap. This CDR3 has 11 amino acids. CDR1 is MNHEY, CDR2 SVGAGI, per germline. The chain's CDR3 is CASRSSGELFF. The CDR3 DNA reads as TGTGCCAGCAGGTCGAGCGGGGAGCTGTTTTTT.

The chain couples TRBV4-1 to TRBJ1-2; weak D call: TRBD1 (6 bases). The CDR3 is made up of 15 amino acids. Germline CDR1 and CDR2: MGHRA and YSYEKL. V gave up 2 bases and J gave up 3 bases, with 13 bases separating them. CDR3 loop: CASSQPGRGHYGYTF. The CDR3 DNA is TGCGCCAGCAGCCAACCTGGCAGGGGACACTATGGCTACACCTTC.

CDR3 loop: CASSIQGAQDYGYTF. The CDR3 DNA sequence: TGTGCCAGTAGTATACAGGGGGCGCAGGACTATGGCTACACCTTC. The chain joins TRBV19 to TRBJ1-2; 8 bases line up with TRBD1. V was clipped by 2 bases and J by 3 bases; unmatched bases: 5. This CDR3 spans 15 amino acids. Germline CDR1 reads LNHDA; CDR2 reads SQIVND (reference sequence).

The gene calls are TRBV30 and TRBJ2-7, with TRBD1 identical over 8 bases. V was clipped by 8 bases and J by 3 bases; unmatched bases: 6. This CDR3 is built from 12 residues. Germline lookup yields CDR1 GTSNPN and CDR2 SVGIG (reference sequence). The CDR3: CAGLTGVYEQYF. The CDR3, as DNA: TGTGCCGGACTGACAGGGGTCTACGAGCAGTACTTC.

The chain carries TRBV10-1 and TRBJ2-3, with D possibly being TRBD2 (5 bases). With 3 bases removed from V and 4 bases from J, the gap between germline ends came to 17 bases. This CDR3 spans 16 amino acids. Germline V lookup: CDR1 WNHNN, CDR2 SYGVQD (reference sequence). In nucleotides, the CDR3 is TGCGCCAGCAGTGATCCCACTAGAGTGGGCGCAGATACGCAGTATTTT. It specifies CASSDPTRVGADTQYF.

V usage is TRBV19 and J usage is TRBJ1-3; 10 bases match TRBD1. Germline CDR1 LNHDA, CDR2 SQIVND (reference sequence). This CDR3 is built from 20 residues. Trimming took 3 bases from V and 1 from J; bases not matched to a gene: 15. In nucleotides, the CDR3 is TGTGCCAGTAGTATCCAAGCCCCCGGGACAGGGGCAGCGTCTGGAAACACCATATATTTT. It yields the protein CASSIQAPGTGAASGNTIYF.

This rearrangement joins TRBV2 to TRBJ1-1; D may be TRBD1 (6 bases). V gave up 4 bases and J gave up 5 bases, with 14 bases separating them. CDR3 length: 14 amino acids. Per the germline V gene, CDR1 is SNHLY and CDR2 is FYNNEI. The CDR3 region has the DNA TGTGCCAGCAGTGCGCAGGGGCGAGGGACTGAAGCTTTCTTT. Protein product: CASSAQGRGTEAFF.

V usage is TRBV6-5 and J usage is TRBJ2-2, with TRBD1 matching 8 bases. The CDR3 extends over 15 amino acids. Germline assignment: CDR1 MNHEY and CDR2 SVGAGI. The trim removed 6 bases at V and 4 bases at J, leaving 7 bases unmatched. The CDR3 sequence is CASRDRGGSTGELFF. The CDR3 DNA reads TGTGCCAGCAGAGACAGGGGAGGTAGCACCGGGGAGCTGTTTTTT.

Concerning this clone: Other DNA sequences within the sample encode an identical CDR3. The V gene is TRBV5-1, the J gene TRBJ1-4; 9 nucleotides align to TRBD1. This CDR3 spans 14 amino acids. Germline V gene sequence: CDR1 SGHRS, CDR2 YFSETQ. V shed 4 bases, J shed 6 bases, and the junction held 4 bases outside the gene matches. In DNA, the CDR3 is TGCGCCAGCAGCCCGACAGGGGGGTATGAAAAACTGTTTTTT. Translation gives CASSPTGGYEKLFF.